The 13 T cell receptor beta chains reported below all come from one sample, sequenced in a study of molecular identifiers for immune sequencing clone quantification. A single record per CDR3 protein comes from TCRdb applying MiXCR to the PCR reads. In the table there are about 100,000 distinct CDR3 sequences, 36% of which are singletons. The sample taken for sequencing was naive CD8+ T cells from blood, with Jurkat cell RNA spiked in. Subset here: FACS-sorted CD8+CD4-CCR7+CD45RA+ naive T cells. Receptors were obtained from a human donor in good health. Some libraries in this study had Jurkat cell RNA spiked in.

This clonotype has more than one count but fewer than ten. The V call is TRBV29-1, the J call TRBJ2-7, with D tentatively TRBD1 (5 bases). From germline, CDR1 is SQVTM and CDR2 ANQGSEA. The CDR3 contains 13 residues. V was clipped by 4 bases and J by 0 bases, with 10 bases between them. The CDR3 reads CSVVLDISYEQYF. CDR3 in DNA: TGCAGCGTTGTCTTGGACATCTCCTACGAGCAGTACTTC.

In its sample, this clonotype was seen many times. This rearrangement joins TRBV2 to TRBJ1-5, with D unresolved. CDR1 is SNHLY and CDR2 is FYNNEI in the germline V gene. The CDR3 sequence is 15 residues long. V lost 2 bases and J lost 0, with 8 bases in between. The CDR3 here is CASSERGYSNQPQHF. CDR3 coding DNA: TGTGCCAGCAGTGAACGCGGCTATAGCAATCAGCCCCAGCATTTT.

This clonotype was picked up many times. The J gene is TRBJ2-5, the V gene TRBV12-3 or TRBV12-4; D ambiguous. CDR3 size: 14 residues. V was trimmed by 1 base and J by 0 bases, leaving 6 bases between them. The CDR3 region is CASSLGPYQETQYF. Written as DNA, the CDR3 is TGTGCCAGCAGTTTAGGGCCGTACCAAGAGACCCAGTACTTC.

There are many counts of this clonotype. V usage is TRBV7-9 and J usage is TRBJ1-3; D remains ambiguous. Germline loops: CDR1 SEHNR, CDR2 FQNEAQ (reference sequence). V was clipped by 1 base and J by 0 bases, with 7 bases between them. The CDR3 contains 15 residues. The CDR3 spells CASSLGLRSGNTIYF. In DNA form, the CDR3 reads TGTGCCAGCAGCTTAGGACTGCGCTCTGGAAACACCATATATTTT.

In this sample, this clonotype turned up a few times. This chain connects TRBV7-9 to TRBJ2-6; no clear D. Germline V gives CDR1 SEHNR, CDR2 FQNEAQ (reference sequence). Trimming stripped 0 bases from V and 15 bases from J, with 6 bases between. The CDR3 loop spans 11 amino acids. The CDR3 DNA reads TGTGCCAGCAGCTTAGCATCAGGCCTGACTTTC. Its translation is CASSLASGLTF.

This clonotype was recorded at least ten times. This rearrangement joins TRBV5-6 to TRBJ1-1; D is undetermined. The CDR3 is 12 residues long. The germline V and J ends were trimmed by 1 base and 6 bases, with 7 bases remaining between them. The germline CDR1 and CDR2 sequences are SGHDT and YYEEEE. The CDR3 region is CASSLTNAEAFF. The CDR3 coding sequence is TGTGCCAGCAGCTTGACAAATGCTGAAGCTTTCTTT.

To note about this clonotype: It may be a read error: a sequence one base away is much more abundant. In this CDR3 the conserved last residue, phenylalanine or tryptophan, is missing, so a read error is likely. The chain has TRBV7-2 and TRBJ2-1; D unclear. The V end lost 4 bases, the J end lost 9 bases, and 13 bases lay between the germline ends. The CDR3 covers 13 residues. Germline loops: CDR1 SGHTA, CDR2 FQGNSA. CDR3: CASSSPRNIEQFS. Here the CDR3 DNA reads TGTGCCAGCAGCTCCCCTAGGAACATTGAGCAGTTCTCC.

Points on this clonotype: The junction and the germline gene differ at one end; a read error may be behind it. The chain uses TRBV20-1 and TRBJ2-5; 14 nucleotides align to TRBD2. The length of the CDR3 is 16 residues. Germline V gene sequence: CDR1 DFQATT, CDR2 SNEGSKA (reference sequence). CDR3 residues: CSASAPGLAGEETRYF. CDR3 DNA: TGCAGTGCTAGCGCGCCGGGACTAGCGGGAGAAGAGACCCGGTACTTC.

This clonotype was recorded at least ten times. This chain joins TRBV6-5 and TRBJ2-3, with D tentatively TRBD1 or TRBD2 (5 bases each). V lost 8 bases and J lost 6, with 18 bases in between. There are 14 residues in the CDR3. Per the germline V gene, CDR1 is MNHEY and CDR2 is SVGAGI. The CDR3: CASSSRELGDTQYF. CDR3 nucleotides: TGTGCCAGCTCTAGCAGGGAACTAGGGGATACGCAGTATTTT.

This clonotype was seen just once. CDR3 DNA: TGTGCCAGCCGAGGAGGAATAGTTGTAAAACTGTTTTTT. It encodes CASRGGIVVKLFF. V usage is TRBV19 and J usage is TRBJ1-4; no firm D call. This CDR3 has 13 amino acids. Trimming took 9 bases from V and 10 from J, leaving 18 bases between them. Germline CDR1 is LNHDA and CDR2 is SQIVND (reference sequence).

Details on this clonotype: This likely comes from a read error, as the CDR3 has no conserved phenylalanine or tryptophan at its end. J is TRBJ2-7 and V is TRBV5-1, with a tentative D call TRBD1 (6 bases). The length of the CDR3 is 17 residues. Trimming removed 3 bases at V and 4 bases at J, with 23 bases between. Germline CDR1 and CDR2: SGHRS and YFSETQ. In nucleotides, the CDR3 is TGCGCCAGCAGCTGGACCTCCGGTCAGGGGTACTCATACGAGCAGTACTAC. As protein: CASSWTSGQGYSYEQYY.

This rearrangement joins TRBV9 to TRBJ2-5, with D perhaps TRBD1 or TRBD2 (5 bases each). This CDR3 contains 15 residues. V lost 4 bases, J lost 4 bases, and 17 bases lay in between. In germline, CDR1 is SGDLS, CDR2 YYNGEE. CDR3 amino acids: CASSPGTRPIETQYF. CDR3 nucleotide sequence: TGTGCCAGCAGCCCGGGGACCCGGCCGATAGAGACCCAGTACTTC.

V usage is TRBV5-1 and J usage is TRBJ1-4; D remains ambiguous. V was cut by 1 base and J by 0 bases, with 10 bases left in between. Germline V CDR1 and CDR2: SGHRS, YFSETQ. CDR3 length equals 16 residues. The CDR3 here is CASSLSGSPTNEKLFF. The CDR3 DNA reads TGCGCCAGCAGCTTGTCCGGTTCCCCAACTAATGAAAAACTGTTTTTT.